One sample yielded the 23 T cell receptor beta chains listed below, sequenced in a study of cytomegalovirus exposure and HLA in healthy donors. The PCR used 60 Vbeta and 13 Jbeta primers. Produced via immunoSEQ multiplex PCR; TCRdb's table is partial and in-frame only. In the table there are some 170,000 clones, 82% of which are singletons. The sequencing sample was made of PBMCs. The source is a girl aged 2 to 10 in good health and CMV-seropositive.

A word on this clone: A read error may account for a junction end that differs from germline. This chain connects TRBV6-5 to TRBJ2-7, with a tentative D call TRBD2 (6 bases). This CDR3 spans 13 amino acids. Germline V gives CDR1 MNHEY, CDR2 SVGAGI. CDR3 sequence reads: CATSRGRGYEQYF. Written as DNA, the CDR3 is TGTGCCACCAGTAGGGGCCGGGGGTACGAGCAGTACTTC.

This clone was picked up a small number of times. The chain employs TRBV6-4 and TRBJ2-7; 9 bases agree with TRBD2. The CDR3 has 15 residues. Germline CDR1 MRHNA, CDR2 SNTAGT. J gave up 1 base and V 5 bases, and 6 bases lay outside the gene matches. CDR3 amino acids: CASSPLAGQSYEQYF. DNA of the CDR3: TGTGCCAGCAGTCCCCTAGCGGGGCAATCCTACGAGCAGTACTTC.

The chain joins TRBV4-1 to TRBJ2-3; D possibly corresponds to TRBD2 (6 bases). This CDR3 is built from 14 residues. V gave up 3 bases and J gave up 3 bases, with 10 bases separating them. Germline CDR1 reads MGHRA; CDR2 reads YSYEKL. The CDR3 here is CASSHLGGTDTQYF. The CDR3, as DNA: TGCGCCAGCAGCCATTTAGGAGGGACAGATACGCAGTATTTT.

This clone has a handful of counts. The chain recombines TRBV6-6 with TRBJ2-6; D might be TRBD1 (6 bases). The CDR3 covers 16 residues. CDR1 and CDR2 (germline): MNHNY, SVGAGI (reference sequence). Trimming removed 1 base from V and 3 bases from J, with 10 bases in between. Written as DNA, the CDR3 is TGTGCCAGCAGTTACTTGGGGGCAGGTGGGGCCAACGTCCTGACTTTC. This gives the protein CASSYLGAGGANVLTF.

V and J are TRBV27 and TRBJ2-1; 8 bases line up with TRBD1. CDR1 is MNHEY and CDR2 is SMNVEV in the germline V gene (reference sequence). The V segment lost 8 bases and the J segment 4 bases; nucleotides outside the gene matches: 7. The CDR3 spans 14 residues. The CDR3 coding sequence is TGTGCCAGCCTCCCTAGGACAGGGTACAATGAGCAGTTCTTC. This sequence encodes CASLPRTGYNEQFF.

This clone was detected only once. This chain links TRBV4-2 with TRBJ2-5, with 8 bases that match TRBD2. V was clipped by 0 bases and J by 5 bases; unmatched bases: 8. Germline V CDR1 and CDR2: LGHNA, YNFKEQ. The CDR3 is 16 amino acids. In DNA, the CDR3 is TGTGCCAGCAGCCAAGATTCGGCTAGCGGGTTTGAGACCCAGTACTTC. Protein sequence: CASSQDSASGFETQYF.

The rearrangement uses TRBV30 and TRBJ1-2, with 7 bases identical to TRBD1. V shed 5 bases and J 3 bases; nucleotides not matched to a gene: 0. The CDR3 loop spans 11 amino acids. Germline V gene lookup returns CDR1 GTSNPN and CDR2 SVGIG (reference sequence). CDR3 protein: CAWDRDYGYTF. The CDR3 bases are TGTGCCTGGGACAGGGACTATGGCTACACCTTC.

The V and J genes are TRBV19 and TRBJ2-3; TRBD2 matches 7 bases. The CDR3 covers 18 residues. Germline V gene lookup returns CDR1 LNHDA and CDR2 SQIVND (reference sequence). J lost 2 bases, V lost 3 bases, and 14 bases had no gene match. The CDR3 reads CASSITEQREIITDTQYF. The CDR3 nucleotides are TGTGCCAGTAGTATTACCGAACAGCGGGAAATTATCACAGATACGCAGTATTTT.

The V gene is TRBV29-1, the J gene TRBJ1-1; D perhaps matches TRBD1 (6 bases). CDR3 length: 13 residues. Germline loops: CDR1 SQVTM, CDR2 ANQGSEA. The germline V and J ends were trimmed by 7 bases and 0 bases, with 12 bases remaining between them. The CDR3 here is CSAIYRVNTEAFF. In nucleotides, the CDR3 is TGCAGCGCCATATACAGGGTGAACACTGAAGCTTTCTTT. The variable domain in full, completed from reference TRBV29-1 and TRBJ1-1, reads SAVISQKPSRDICQRGTSLTIQCQVDSQVTMMFWYRQQPGQSLTLIATANQGSEATYESGFVIDKFPISRPNLTFSTLTVSNMSPEDSSIYLCSAIYRVNTEAFFGQGTRLTVV.

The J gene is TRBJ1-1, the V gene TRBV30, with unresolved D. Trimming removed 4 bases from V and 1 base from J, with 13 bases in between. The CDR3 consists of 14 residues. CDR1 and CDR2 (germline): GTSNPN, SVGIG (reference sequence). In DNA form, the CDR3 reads TGTGCCTGGACTCCCCTATTCCGGAACACTGAAGCTTTCTTT. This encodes CAWTPLFRNTEAFF.

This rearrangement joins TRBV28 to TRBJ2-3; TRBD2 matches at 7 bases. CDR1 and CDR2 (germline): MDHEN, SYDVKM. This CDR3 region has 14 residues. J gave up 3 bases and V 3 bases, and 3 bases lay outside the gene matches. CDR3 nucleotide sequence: TGTGCCAGCAGTTTTCCTAGCGGAACAGATACGCAGTATTTT. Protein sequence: CASSFPSGTDTQYF.

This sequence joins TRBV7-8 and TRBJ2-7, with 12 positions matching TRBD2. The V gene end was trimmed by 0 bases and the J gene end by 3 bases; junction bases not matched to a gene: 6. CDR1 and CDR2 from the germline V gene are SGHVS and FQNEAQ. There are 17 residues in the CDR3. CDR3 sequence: CASSLAHLAGGNYEQYF. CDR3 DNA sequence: TGTGCCAGCAGCTTAGCCCATCTAGCGGGAGGGAACTACGAGCAGTACTTC.

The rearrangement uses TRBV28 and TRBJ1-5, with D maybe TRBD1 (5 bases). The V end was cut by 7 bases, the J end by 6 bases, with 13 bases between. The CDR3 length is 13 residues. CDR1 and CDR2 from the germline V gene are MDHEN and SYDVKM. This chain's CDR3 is CASNRGLGQPQHF. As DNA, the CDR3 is TGTGCCAGCAATAGGGGTTTGGGTCAGCCCCAGCATTTT.

The CDR3: CAWTYSHNSPLHF. The CDR3 DNA is TGTGCCTGGACCTACAGTCATAATTCACCCCTCCACTTT. V and J are TRBV30 and TRBJ1-6; D remains unclear. The CDR3 is made up of 13 amino acids. V shed 4 bases and J shed 5 bases, with 9 bases lying between them. The germline V gene has CDR1 GTSNPN and CDR2 SVGIG (reference sequence). The variable domain in full, with the rest retrieved from reference TRBV30 and TRBJ1-6, is SQTIHQWPATLVQPVGSPLSLECTVEGTSNPNLYWYRQAAGRGLQLLFYSVGIGQISSEVPQNLSASRPQDRQFILSSKKLLLSDSGFYLCAWTYSHNSPLHFGNGTRLTVT.

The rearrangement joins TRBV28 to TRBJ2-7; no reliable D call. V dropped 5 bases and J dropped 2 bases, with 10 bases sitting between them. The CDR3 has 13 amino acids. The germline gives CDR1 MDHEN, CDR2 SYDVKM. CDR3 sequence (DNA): TGTGCCAGCAGTGAGGCCGGAACCTACGAGCAGTACTTC. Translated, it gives CASSEAGTYEQYF.

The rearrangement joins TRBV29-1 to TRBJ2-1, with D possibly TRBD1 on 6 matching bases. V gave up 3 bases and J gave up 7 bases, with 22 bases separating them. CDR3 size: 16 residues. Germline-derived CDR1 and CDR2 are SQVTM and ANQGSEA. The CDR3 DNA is TGCAGCGTTGAGGGGATATCAGACAGGTTGGGGAATGAGCAGTTCTTC. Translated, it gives CSVEGISDRLGNEQFF.

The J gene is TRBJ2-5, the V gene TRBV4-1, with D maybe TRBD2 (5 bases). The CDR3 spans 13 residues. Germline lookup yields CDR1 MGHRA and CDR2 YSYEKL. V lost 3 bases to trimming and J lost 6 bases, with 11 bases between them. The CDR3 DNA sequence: TGCGCCAGCAGCCAGGTGGGAGAGAAGACCCAGTACTTC. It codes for CASSQVGEKTQYF.

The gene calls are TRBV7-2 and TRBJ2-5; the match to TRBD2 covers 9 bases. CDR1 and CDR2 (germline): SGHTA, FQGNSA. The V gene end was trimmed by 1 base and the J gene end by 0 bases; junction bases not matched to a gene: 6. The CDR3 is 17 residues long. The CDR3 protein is CASSLGGSGRYQETQYF. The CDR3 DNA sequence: TGTGCCAGCAGCTTAGGTGGTAGCGGGAGATACCAAGAGACCCAGTACTTC.

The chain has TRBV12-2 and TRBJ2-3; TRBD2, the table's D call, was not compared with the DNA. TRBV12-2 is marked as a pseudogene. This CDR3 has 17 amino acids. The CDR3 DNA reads TGTGCAAGTCGCCCCCAGGGCGGTAGCGGAGGGGAAGATACGCAGTATTTT. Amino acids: CASRPQGGSGGEDTQYF.

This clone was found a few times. This chain's CDR3 is CAISESPSGSSHETQYF. The CDR3 DNA follows: TGTGCCATCAGTGAGTCGCCCAGCGGGAGTTCCCATGAGACCCAGTACTTC. The genes are TRBV10-3 and TRBJ2-5; 8 nucleotides match TRBD2. V dropped 0 bases and J dropped 5; count of bases not matched to a gene: 11. This CDR3 is built from 17 residues. Germline CDR1 reads ENHRY; CDR2 reads SYGVKD.

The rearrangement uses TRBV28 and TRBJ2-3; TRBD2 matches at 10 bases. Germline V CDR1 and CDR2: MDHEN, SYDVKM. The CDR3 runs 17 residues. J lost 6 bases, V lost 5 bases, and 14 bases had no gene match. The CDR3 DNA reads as TGTGCCAGCAGTCCGGCTAGCGGGAGTTTCGATGGGGATACGCAGTATTTT. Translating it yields CASSPASGSFDGDTQYF.

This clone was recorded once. The CDR3 DNA reads TGCGCCAGCAGCTTCCGGACTAGCGGGCATATAGCCAAAAACATTCAGTACTTC. It encodes CASSFRTSGHIAKNIQYF. The chain recombines TRBV5-1 with TRBJ2-4; 11 bases are shared with TRBD2. The germline gives CDR1 SGHRS, CDR2 YFSETQ. Trimming removed 2 bases from V and 0 bases from J; junction bases left unmatched: 7. CDR3 length equals 18 residues.

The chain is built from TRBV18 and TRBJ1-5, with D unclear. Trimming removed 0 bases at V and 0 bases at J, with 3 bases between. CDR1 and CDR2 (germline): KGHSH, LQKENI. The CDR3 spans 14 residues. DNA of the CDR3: TGTGCCAGCTCACCACCCTATAGCAATCAGCCCCAGCATTTT. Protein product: CASSPPYSNQPQHF.